This entry features one TCR beta chain sequence. This clone has just one count. The specificity of this receptor is unknown. Per-base quality was not reported, and no clone a single base away is much larger than it. The sample belongs to a study of glioma-infiltrating T cells after dendritic cell vaccination (dated by TCRdb to 2015 to 2016). Study-wide context: A cohort of 15 glioblastoma patients from Phase I and II dendritic cell vaccination trials was included, of whom 9 were newly diagnosed and 6 had recurrent disease. To make the vaccine, monocyte-derived dendritic cells were cultured for seven to eight days with IL-4 and GM-CSF and then pulsed overnight with autologous tumor lysate. Each patient got three intradermal injections of the dendritic cell vaccine, spaced at biweekly intervals, in the arm below the axilla. In glioblastoma patients vaccinated with dendritic cells, deep sequencing of TCR beta CDR3 regions served to measure the amount of tumor-infiltrating lymphocytes and to compare repertoires between tumor and blood. Between 2003 and 2012, patients were given autologous tumor lysate-pulsed dendritic cell vaccination. Survival after dendritic cell vaccination was correlated with TCR sequencing metrics such as TIL content and the overlap between tumor and blood repertoires. Study-wide findings and limitations: Higher estimated pretreatment TIL content predicted longer time to progression and overall survival after dendritic cell vaccination. The TCR overlap response model with three groups was called speculative and said to need prospective validation. TCR clonality showed no direct relationship with survival, which suggests that a diverse polyclonal response may be important. The cohort was small and heterogeneous, and full blood and tumor sets were available for few patients, with initial-recurrent tumor pairs available for even fewer patients.

CDR1 and CDR2 are drawn from the germline V gene: MGHRA, YSYEKL. Taken from cysteine to phenylalanine, the CDR3 has 15 residues. Only CDR3 DNA is held: 45 bases, read in frame from base 1. V sheds 1 base and J sheds 6 bases, leaving 10 bases between their ends. Patients were selected for having adequate residual fresh-frozen tumor tissue and more than two years of available survival data. Molecular status otherwise varied across the glioblastoma patients, but none of them carried an isocitrate dehydrogenase mutation. PBMC were collected before vaccination, two weeks after the third vaccination, and at tumor progression if progression occurred. The Qiagen DNeasy Blood extraction Kit was used to extract genomic DNA. Using the immunoSEQ assay, TCRB CDR3 regions were amplified from roughly 2.1 micrograms of genomic DNA, or from all available DNA when less than that was on hand. Multiplex PCR used 60 forward primers for TCR V beta segments and 13 reverse primers for J beta segments. Synthetic control templates were spiked into each sample at limiting dilution to estimate reads per starting template. Sequencing produced 87 bp reads on the Illumina HiSeq System. The study's own analysis went as follows. To remove PCR and sequencing errors, closely related sequences were merged with a nearest neighbor algorithm. TCR overlap was defined as the percentage of unique tumor TCR beta sequences that were also found in the peripheral blood of the same patient. Here the immuneACCESS table is served through TCRdb, limited to in-frame sequences with V and J called. Missing clones are a known gap in these copies; in checked studies unresolved V genes cover under half, and the rest lacks a known reason. The DNA was the basis for D and trimming; V, J and clone size are from that table. The sample has 90,000 or so clones on record, over 75% of them singletons. The ten largest account for 2.5% to 3% of the sample.

Sequenced here: blood, sampled before dendritic cell vaccination. The receptor comes from a human donor with glioblastoma. Recombination connected TRBV4-1 to TRBJ1-6; the D gene is unclear. The CDR3: CASSQGEGGNSPLHF. DNA sequence: TGCGCCAGCAGCCAAGGTGAGGGTGGTAATTCACCCCTCCACTTT.